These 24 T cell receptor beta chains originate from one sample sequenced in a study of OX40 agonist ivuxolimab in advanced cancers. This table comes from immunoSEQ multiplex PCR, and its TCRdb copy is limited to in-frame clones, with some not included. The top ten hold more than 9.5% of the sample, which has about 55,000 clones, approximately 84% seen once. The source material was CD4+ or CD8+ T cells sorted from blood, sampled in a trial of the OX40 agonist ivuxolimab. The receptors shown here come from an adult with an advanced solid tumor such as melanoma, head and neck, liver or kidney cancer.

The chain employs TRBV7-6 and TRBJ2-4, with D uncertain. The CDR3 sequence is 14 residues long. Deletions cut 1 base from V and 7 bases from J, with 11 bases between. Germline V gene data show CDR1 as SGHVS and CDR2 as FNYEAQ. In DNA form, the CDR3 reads TGTGCCAGCAGCTTAGTAGAGAGTGGGAACATTCAGTACTTC. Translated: CASSLVESGNIQYF.

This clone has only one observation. The CDR3 spells CASSLTGFSEAFF. The CDR3 DNA is TGTGCCAGCAGTTTAACAGGGTTCTCTGAAGCTTTCTTT. The chain has TRBV27 and TRBJ1-1, with D perhaps matching TRBD1 (6 bases). Germline values: CDR1 MNHEY, CDR2 SMNVEV (reference sequence). V was clipped by 2 bases and J by 6 bases, with 10 bases between them. This CDR3 has 13 residues.

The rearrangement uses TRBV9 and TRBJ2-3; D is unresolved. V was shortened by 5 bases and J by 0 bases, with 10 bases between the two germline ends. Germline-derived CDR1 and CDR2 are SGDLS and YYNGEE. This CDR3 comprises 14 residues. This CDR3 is CASSDKYSTDTQYF. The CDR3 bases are TGTGCCAGCAGTGACAAGTATAGCACAGATACGCAGTATTTT.

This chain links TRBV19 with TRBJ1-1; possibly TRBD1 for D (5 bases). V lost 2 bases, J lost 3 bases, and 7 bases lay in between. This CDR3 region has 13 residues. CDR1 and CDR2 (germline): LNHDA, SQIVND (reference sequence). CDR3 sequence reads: CASSIQGDTEAFF. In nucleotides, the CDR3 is TGTGCCAGTAGTATACAGGGCGACACTGAAGCTTTCTTT.

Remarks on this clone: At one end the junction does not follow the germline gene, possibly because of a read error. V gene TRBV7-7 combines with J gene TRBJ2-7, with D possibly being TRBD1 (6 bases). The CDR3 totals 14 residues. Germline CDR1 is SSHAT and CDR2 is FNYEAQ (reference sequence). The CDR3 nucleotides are TGTGCTAGCAGCTTAGGGGCAGGGGTGGGCGAGCAGTACTTC. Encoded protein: CASSLGAGVGEQYF.

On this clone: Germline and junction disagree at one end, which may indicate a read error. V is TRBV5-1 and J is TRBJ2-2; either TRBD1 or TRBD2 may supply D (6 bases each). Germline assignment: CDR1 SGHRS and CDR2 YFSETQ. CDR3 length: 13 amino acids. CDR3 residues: CASRRGRTGELFF. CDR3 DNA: TGTGCCAGCAGGAGGGGGAGAACCGGGGAGCTGTTTTTT.

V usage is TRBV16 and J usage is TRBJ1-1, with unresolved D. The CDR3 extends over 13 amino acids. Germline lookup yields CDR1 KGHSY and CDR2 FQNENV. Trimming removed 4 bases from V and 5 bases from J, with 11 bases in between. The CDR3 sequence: CASSPSSYTEAFF. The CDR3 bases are TGTGCCAGCAGCCCCTCTTCGTATACTGAAGCTTTCTTT.

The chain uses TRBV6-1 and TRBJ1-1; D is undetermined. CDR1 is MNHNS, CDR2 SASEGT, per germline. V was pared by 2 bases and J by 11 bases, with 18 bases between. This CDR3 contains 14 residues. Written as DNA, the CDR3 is TGTGCCAGCAGTGAAATAAGGACTCGAGTGGATGCTTTCTTT. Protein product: CASSEIRTRVDAFF.

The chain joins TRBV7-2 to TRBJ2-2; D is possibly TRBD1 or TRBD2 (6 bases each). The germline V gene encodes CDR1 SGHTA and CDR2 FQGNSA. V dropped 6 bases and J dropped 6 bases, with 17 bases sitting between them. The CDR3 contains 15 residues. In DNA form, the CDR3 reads TGTGCCAGCAGTCACTTAGTGGGGGGCCCCGGGGAGCTGTTTTTT. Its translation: CASSHLVGGPGELFF.

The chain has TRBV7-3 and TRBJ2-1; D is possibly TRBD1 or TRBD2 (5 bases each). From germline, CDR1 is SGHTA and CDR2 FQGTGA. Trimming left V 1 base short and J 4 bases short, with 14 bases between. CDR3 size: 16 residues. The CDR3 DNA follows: TGTGCCAGCAGCTTAAACAGTGGGGGTATATACAATGAGCAGTTCTTC. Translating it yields CASSLNSGGIYNEQFF. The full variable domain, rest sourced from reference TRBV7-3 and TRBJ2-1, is GAGVSQTPSNKVTEKGKYVELRCDPISGHTALYWYRQSLGQGPEFLIYFQGTGAADDSGLPNDRFFAVRPEGSVSTLKIQRTERGDSAVYLCASSLNSGGIYNEQFFGPGTRLTVL.

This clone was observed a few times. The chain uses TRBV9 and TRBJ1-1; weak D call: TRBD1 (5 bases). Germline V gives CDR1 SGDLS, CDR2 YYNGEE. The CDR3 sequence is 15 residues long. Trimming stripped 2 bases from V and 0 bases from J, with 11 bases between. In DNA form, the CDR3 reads TGTGCCAGCAGCGTGGAGGACATAATGAACACTGAAGCTTTCTTT. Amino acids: CASSVEDIMNTEAFF.

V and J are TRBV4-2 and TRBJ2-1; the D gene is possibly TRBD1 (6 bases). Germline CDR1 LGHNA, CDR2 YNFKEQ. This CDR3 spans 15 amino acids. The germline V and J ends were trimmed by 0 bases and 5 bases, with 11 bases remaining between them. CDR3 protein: CASSQDEQGNNEQFF. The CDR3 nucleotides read TGTGCCAGCAGCCAAGATGAACAGGGAAACAATGAGCAGTTCTTC.

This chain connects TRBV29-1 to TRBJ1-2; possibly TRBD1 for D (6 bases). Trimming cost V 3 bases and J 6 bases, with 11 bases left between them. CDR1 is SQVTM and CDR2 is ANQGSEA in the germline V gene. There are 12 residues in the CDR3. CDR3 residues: CSVDRGYHGYTF. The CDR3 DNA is TGCAGCGTTGACAGGGGATATCATGGCTACACCTTC.

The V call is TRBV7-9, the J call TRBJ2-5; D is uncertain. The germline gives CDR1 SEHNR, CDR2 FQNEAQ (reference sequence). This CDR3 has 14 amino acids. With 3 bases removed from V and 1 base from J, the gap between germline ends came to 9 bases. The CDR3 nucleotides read TGTGCCAGCAGCTTCGATGGCAGCCAAGAGACCCAGTACTTC. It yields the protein CASSFDGSQETQYF. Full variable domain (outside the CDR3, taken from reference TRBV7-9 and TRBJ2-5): DTGVSQNPRHKITKRGQNVTFRCDPISEHNRLYWYRQTLGQGPEFLTYFQNEAQLEKSRLLSDRFSAERPKGSFSTLEIQRTEQGDSAMYLCASSFDGSQETQYFGPGTRLLVL.

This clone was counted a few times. The CDR3: CASSFTGGYEQYF. The CDR3 DNA is TGTGCCAGCAGTTTCACAGGGGGCTACGAGCAGTACTTC. The rearrangement uses TRBV27 and TRBJ2-7, with TRBD1 matching 8 bases. From germline, CDR1 is MNHEY and CDR2 SMNVEV (reference sequence). This CDR3 has 13 amino acids. The ends lost 3 bases at V and 3 bases at J; junction bases unmatched: 1.

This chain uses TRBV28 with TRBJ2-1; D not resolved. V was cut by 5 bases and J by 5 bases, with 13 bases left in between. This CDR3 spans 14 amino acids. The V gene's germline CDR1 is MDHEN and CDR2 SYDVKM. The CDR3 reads CASSRYRAHNEQFF. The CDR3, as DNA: TGTGCCAGCAGTCGCTACCGGGCCCACAATGAGCAGTTCTTC.

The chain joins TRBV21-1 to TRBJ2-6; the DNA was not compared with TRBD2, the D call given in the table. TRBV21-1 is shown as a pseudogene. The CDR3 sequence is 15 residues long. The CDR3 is CASFLTRSGANVLTF. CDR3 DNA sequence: TGTGCCAGCTTCCTAACCCGCTCTGGGGCCAACGTCCTGACTTTC.

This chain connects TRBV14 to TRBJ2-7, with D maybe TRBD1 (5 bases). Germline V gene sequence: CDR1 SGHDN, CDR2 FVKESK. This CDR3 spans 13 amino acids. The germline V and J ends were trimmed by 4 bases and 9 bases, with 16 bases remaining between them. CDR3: CASSPGRKGVQYF. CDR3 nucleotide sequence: TGTGCCAGCAGCCCCGGACGGAAAGGGGTGCAGTACTTC.

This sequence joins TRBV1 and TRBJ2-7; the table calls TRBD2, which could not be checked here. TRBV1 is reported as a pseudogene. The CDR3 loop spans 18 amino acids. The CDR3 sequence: CTSSQEGPFGGAKYEQYF. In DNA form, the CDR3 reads TGCACCAGCAGCCAAGAGGGCCCTTTCGGGGGGGCTAAGTACGAGCAGTACTTC.

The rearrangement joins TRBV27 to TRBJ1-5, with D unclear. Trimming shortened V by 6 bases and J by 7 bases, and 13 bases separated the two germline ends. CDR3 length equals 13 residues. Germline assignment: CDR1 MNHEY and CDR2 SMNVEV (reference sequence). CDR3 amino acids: CASRDVGGQPQHF. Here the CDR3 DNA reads TGTGCCAGCAGGGACGTCGGCGGGCAGCCCCAGCATTTT.

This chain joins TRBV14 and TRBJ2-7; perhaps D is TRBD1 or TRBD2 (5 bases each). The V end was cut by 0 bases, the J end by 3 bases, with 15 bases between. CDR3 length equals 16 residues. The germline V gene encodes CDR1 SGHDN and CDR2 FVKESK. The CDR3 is CASSQDTGLPIYEQYF. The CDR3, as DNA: TGTGCCAGCAGCCAAGATACGGGGCTTCCTATCTACGAGCAGTACTTC.

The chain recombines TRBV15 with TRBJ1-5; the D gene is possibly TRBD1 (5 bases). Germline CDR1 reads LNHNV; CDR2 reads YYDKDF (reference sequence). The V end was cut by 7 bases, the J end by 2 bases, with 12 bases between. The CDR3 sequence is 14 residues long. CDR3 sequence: CATNGGIGNQPQHF. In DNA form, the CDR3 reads TGTGCCACCAATGGGGGGATAGGCAATCAGCCCCAGCATTTT.

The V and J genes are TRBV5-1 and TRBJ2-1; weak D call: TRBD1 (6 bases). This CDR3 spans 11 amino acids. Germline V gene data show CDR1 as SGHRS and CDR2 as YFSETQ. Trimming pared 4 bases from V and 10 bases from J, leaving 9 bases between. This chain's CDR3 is CASSLGTEQFF. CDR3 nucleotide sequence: TGCGCCAGCAGCCTAGGGACAGAGCAGTTCTTC.

The chain's CDR3 is CASNPGQGGEKLFF. CDR3 nucleotides: TGTGCCAGCAATCCGGGACAGGGCGGGGAAAAACTGTTTTTT. This rearrangement joins TRBV2 to TRBJ1-4; TRBD1 matches at 9 bases. The CDR3 extends over 14 amino acids. Per the germline V gene, CDR1 is SNHLY and CDR2 is FYNNEI. V shed 7 bases, J shed 8 bases, and the junction held 8 bases outside the gene matches. The full variable domain, completed using reference TRBV2 and TRBJ1-4, is EPEVTQTPSHQVTQMGQEVILRCVPISNHLYFYWYRQILGQKVEFLVSFYNNEISEKSEIFDDQFSVERPDGSNFTLKIRSTKLEDSAMYFCASNPGQGGEKLFFGSGTQLSVL.